This T cell receptor beta chain was profiled in a study of CD8 T cells in Susac syndrome. Random hexamers were used to reverse transcribe an amount of roughly 0.5 to 1 ug RNA. It was immunoSEQ multiplex PCR that amplified TCR beta CDR3 across 54 Vbeta and 13 Jbeta. MiXCR, applied by TCRdb to the immunoSEQ multiplex PCR reads, yields one record per CDR3 protein. The sample holds approximately 110,000 distinct CDR3 sequences, approximately 95% seen once. Looked up from germline, CDR1 is SEHNR and CDR2 is FQNEAQ (reference sequence). The CDR3 runs to 13 residues. Trimming took 2 bases from V and 6 from J, leaving 7 bases between them. The study sequenced TCR beta in blood CD8+ and CD4+ T cells. It was negative isolation that provided the CD8+ and CD4+ T cells, whereas TEMRA cells were enriched by FACS.

This rearrangement joins TRBV7-9 to TRBJ2-2; no firm D call. The sequence came from a human donor with multiple sclerosis. The material sequenced was CD8+ T cells from PBMCs. CDR3 in amino acids: CASSLKTAGELFF. The CDR3 DNA is TGTGCCAGCAGCTTAAAGACCGCCGGGGAGCTGTTTTTT.